This T cell receptor (beta chain) was captured by sequencing in a study of T cells in Graves' hyperthyroidism and ophthalmopathy. At the level of the study: Prior to any treatment, at the point of initial diagnosis, peripheral blood was collected. Study-wide points: Ophthalmopathy onset followed model prediction by a median about six months. Most thyroid clonotypes that were expanded above 0.001 also turned up in blood.

This CDR3 contains 14 residues. V shed 7 bases and J shed 1 base, with 13 bases lying between them. Source material for PBMCs was less than 12 ml fresh peripheral blood. As regards this clonotype: The antigen is unknown.

From RNA transcripts, TCR beta CDR3 regions were amplified. In the first-round RT-PCR of the TCR CDR3, the HTBI primer set was used. TCRdb fed the multiplex PCR reads into MiXCR, producing one record per CDR3 protein. The table lists 200,000 to 300,000 distinct CDR3 sequences, around 15% of them singletons. The origin of this receptor is a woman in her late teens or twenties with Graves' ophthalmopathy. The sample comprised blood. The V and J genes are TRBV12-3 or TRBV12-4 and TRBJ1-1; no clear D gene. The CDR3 protein is CASTLKQWNTEAFF. CDR3 coding DNA: TGTGCCAGCACCCTTAAGCAGTGGAACACTGAAGCTTTCTTT.